These T cell receptor beta chains were read from a single sample in a study of CD8+CD57+ T cells in acquired aplastic anemia. Using its own MiXCR run on the reads, TCRdb lists one record per CDR3 protein. The sample includes roughly 120,000 distinct CDR3 sequences, 55% to 70% seen only once; the top ten take about 29%. Sequencing was performed on sorted CD4+, CD8+, or CD8+CD57+ T cells (not recorded which) from PBMCs. The receptor set was obtained from a human donor with aplastic anemia. Each CDR3 is given with its conserved first and last residue. The order of the fields is D gene, J gene, V gene, clone size, CDR3 protein, CDR3 DNA. D genes are given only for firm matches. Only part of the rows carry a size: once, few, many, or a class if the clone is expanded.

D gene: -; J gene: TRBJ2-3; V gene: TRBV15; clone size: -; CDR3 protein: CATSRDRTDTQYF; CDR3 DNA: TGTGCCACCAGCAGAGATAGGACAGATACGCAGTATTTT
D gene: -; J gene: TRBJ2-7; V gene: TRBV13; clone size: -; CDR3 protein: CASSSQYEQYF; CDR3 DNA: TGTGCCAGCAGCTCGCAGTACGAGCAGTACTTC
D gene: -; J gene: TRBJ1-5; V gene: TRBV24-1; clone size: -; CDR3 protein: CATSGRADQPQHF; CDR3 DNA: TGTGCCACCAGCGGCAGGGCAGATCAGCCCCAGCATTTT
D gene: -; J gene: TRBJ2-7; V gene: TRBV10-2; clone size: many; CDR3 protein: CASSSLYEQYF; CDR3 DNA: TGCGCCAGCAGCTCACTCTACGAGCAGTACTTC
D gene: TRBD1; J gene: TRBJ2-2; V gene: TRBV2; clone size: -; CDR3 protein: CASTSWDRGSGELFF; CDR3 DNA: TGTGCCAGCACCTCCTGGGACAGGGGGTCCGGGGAGCTGTTTTTT
D gene: -; J gene: TRBJ1-1; V gene: TRBV20-1; clone size: -; CDR3 protein: CSAREGPTEAFF; CDR3 DNA: TGCAGTGCTAGGGAGGGGCCCACTGAAGCTTTCTTT
D gene: -; J gene: TRBJ1-1; V gene: TRBV2; clone size: many; CDR3 protein: CASSEMNTEAFF; CDR3 DNA: TGTGCCAGCAGTGAGATGAACACTGAAGCTTTCTTT
D gene: -; J gene: TRBJ2-3; V gene: TRBV20-1; clone size: -; CDR3 protein: CSAIFADTQYF; CDR3 DNA: TGCAGTGCTATATTCGCAGATACGCAGTATTTT
D gene: TRBD2; J gene: TRBJ2-7; V gene: TRBV29-1; clone size: -; CDR3 protein: CSVKGGQVSSYEQYF; CDR3 DNA: TGCAGCGTGAAGGGAGGGCAGGTGAGCTCCTACGAGCAGTACTTC
D gene: -; J gene: TRBJ2-1; V gene: TRBV15; clone size: few; CDR3 protein: CATSRYDSYNEQFF; CDR3 DNA: TGTGCCACCAGCAGGTATGACAGTTACAATGAGCAGTTCTTC
D gene: TRBD1; J gene: TRBJ1-1; V gene: TRBV24-1; clone size: -; CDR3 protein: CATRDRGLTEAFF; CDR3 DNA: TGTGCCACCAGGGACAGGGGGCTAACTGAAGCTTTCTTT
D gene: TRBD1; J gene: TRBJ2-7; V gene: TRBV29-1; clone size: -; CDR3 protein: CSVETGRQYEQYF; CDR3 DNA: TGCAGCGTCGAGACAGGGCGCCAATACGAGCAGTACTTC
D gene: -; J gene: TRBJ2-3; V gene: TRBV12-5; clone size: many; CDR3 protein: CASGPSTDTQYF; CDR3 DNA: TGTGCTAGTGGTCCCTCCACAGATACGCAGTATTTT
D gene: TRBD2; J gene: TRBJ2-3; V gene: TRBV11-2; clone size: -; CDR3 protein: CASSPSGARTDTQYF; CDR3 DNA: TGTGCCAGCTCACCTAGCGGGGCCCGCACAGATACGCAGTATTTT
D gene: -; J gene: TRBJ1-2; V gene: TRBV15; clone size: many; CDR3 protein: CATSRGSGDYGYTF; CDR3 DNA: TGTGCCACCAGCAGGGGAAGCGGGGACTATGGCTACACCTTC
D gene: TRBD2; J gene: TRBJ2-5; V gene: TRBV29-1; clone size: -; CDR3 protein: CSVEWALAGPGETQYF; CDR3 DNA: TGCAGCGTTGAATGGGCGTTAGCGGGGCCCGGAGAGACCCAGTACTTC
D gene: -; J gene: TRBJ2-5; V gene: TRBV10-3; clone size: once; CDR3 protein: CAISGTAVGTQYF; CDR3 DNA: TGTGCCATCAGTGGAACAGCCGTGGGGACCCAGTACTTC
D gene: -; J gene: TRBJ1-1; V gene: TRBV3-1; clone size: -; CDR3 protein: CASSQGWGNTEAFF; CDR3 DNA: TGTGCCAGCAGCCAAGGGTGGGGAAATACTGAAGCTTTCTTT
D gene: TRBD2; J gene: TRBJ2-3; V gene: TRBV24-1; clone size: -; CDR3 protein: CATSVGWPSGYTDTQYF; CDR3 DNA: TGTGCCACCAGTGTCGGGTGGCCTAGCGGGTACACAGATACGCAGTATTTT
D gene: -; J gene: TRBJ2-1; V gene: TRBV25-1; clone size: -; CDR3 protein: CASSAATGRNEQFF; CDR3 DNA: TGTGCCAGCAGTGCGGCCACAGGGAGGAATGAGCAGTTCTTC
D gene: -; J gene: TRBJ2-5; V gene: TRBV25-1; clone size: -; CDR3 protein: CASSEITSQETQYF; CDR3 DNA: TGTGCCAGCAGTGAAATCACCTCACAAGAGACCCAGTACTTC
D gene: -; J gene: TRBJ1-1; V gene: TRBV19; clone size: -; CDR3 protein: CASSEIQPWPTEAFF; CDR3 DNA: TGTGCCAGTAGTGAGATACAGCCATGGCCCACTGAAGCTTTCTTT
D gene: -; J gene: TRBJ2-5; V gene: TRBV24-1; clone size: -; CDR3 protein: CATSDRLAGTQETQYF; CDR3 DNA: TGTGCCACCAGTGACCGGCTGGCGGGGACCCAAGAGACCCAGTACTTC
D gene: -; J gene: TRBJ2-1; V gene: TRBV2; clone size: many; CDR3 protein: CASSEGLAGAYNEQFF; CDR3 DNA: TGTGCCAGCAGTGAAGGGTTGGCGGGGGCTTACAATGAGCAGTTCTTC
D gene: -; J gene: TRBJ1-2; V gene: TRBV29-1; clone size: -; CDR3 protein: CSSSTGNGYTF; CDR3 DNA: TGCAGCAGCAGTACAGGGAATGGCTACACCTTC
D gene: -; J gene: TRBJ2-7; V gene: TRBV10-3; clone size: once; CDR3 protein: CAIRDNHEQYF; CDR3 DNA: TGTGCCATCAGGGACAACCACGAGCAGTACTTC
D gene: -; J gene: TRBJ1-1; V gene: TRBV29-1; clone size: few; CDR3 protein: CSVRFPARMMNTEAFF; CDR3 DNA: TGCAGCGTTCGGTTCCCCGCTCGGATGATGAACACTGAAGCTTTCTTT
D gene: -; J gene: TRBJ1-6; V gene: TRBV10-3; clone size: -; CDR3 protein: CAIGEESPLHF; CDR3 DNA: TGTGCCATAGGGGAGGAATCACCCCTCCACTTT
D gene: -; J gene: TRBJ1-3; V gene: TRBV29-1; clone size: -; CDR3 protein: CSVGDGGNTIYF; CDR3 DNA: TGCAGCGTTGGAGACGGAGGAAACACCATATATTTT
D gene: TRBD2; J gene: TRBJ2-5; V gene: TRBV5-5; clone size: many; CDR3 protein: CASSLAEREVQETQYF; CDR3 DNA: TGTGCCAGCAGCTTGGCCGAACGGGAGGTACAAGAGACCCAGTACTTC
D gene: -; J gene: TRBJ1-5; V gene: TRBV30; clone size: few; CDR3 protein: CAWGQSNQPQHF; CDR3 DNA: TGTGCCTGGGGACAGAGCAATCAGCCCCAGCATTTT
D gene: -; J gene: TRBJ2-7; V gene: TRBV25-1; clone size: -; CDR3 protein: CAGSLQGNYEQYF; CDR3 DNA: TGTGCCGGCAGCCTACAGGGTAACTACGAGCAGTACTTC
D gene: TRBD1; J gene: TRBJ1-6; V gene: TRBV19; clone size: -; CDR3 protein: CASSVGQGGNSPLHF; CDR3 DNA: TGTGCCAGTAGTGTCGGACAGGGTGGTAATTCACCCCTCCACTTT
D gene: TRBD1; J gene: TRBJ2-7; V gene: TRBV7-9; clone size: -; CDR3 protein: CASSLAQDRDEQYF; CDR3 DNA: TGTGCCAGCAGCTTAGCCCAGGACAGGGACGAGCAGTACTTC
D gene: -; J gene: TRBJ2-1; V gene: TRBV24-1; clone size: few; CDR3 protein: CATSDGRGEFF; CDR3 DNA: TGTGCCACCAGTGATGGGCGAGGGGAGTTCTTC
D gene: TRBD1; J gene: TRBJ1-1; V gene: TRBV25-1; clone size: -; CDR3 protein: CASSYTGLPQGEDTEAFF; CDR3 DNA: TGTGCCAGCAGTTATACCGGGCTCCCACAGGGGGAGGACACTGAAGCTTTCTTT
D gene: TRBD2; J gene: TRBJ2-7; V gene: TRBV9; clone size: -; CDR3 protein: CASSLTSGTSYEQYF; CDR3 DNA: TGTGCCAGCAGCCTCACTAGCGGGACCTCCTACGAGCAGTACTTC
D gene: TRBD2; J gene: TRBJ2-7; V gene: TRBV20-1; clone size: -; CDR3 protein: CSARMASGPSYEQYF; CDR3 DNA: TGCAGTGCTAGAATGGCTAGCGGGCCTTCCTACGAGCAGTACTTC
D gene: -; J gene: TRBJ2-2; V gene: TRBV19; clone size: few; CDR3 protein: CATRGQGSSGELFF; CDR3 DNA: TGTGCCACCCGTGGGCAGGGCAGCTCCGGGGAGCTGTTTTTT
D gene: TRBD1; J gene: TRBJ1-1; V gene: TRBV29-1; clone size: few; CDR3 protein: CSVDHPTGGGFGAFF; CDR3 DNA: TGCAGCGTTGATCACCCTACAGGGGGAGGATTCGGTGCTTTCTTT